This TCR beta chain is drawn from a study of cytomegalovirus exposure and HLA in healthy donors (dated by TCRdb to about 2017). At the level of the whole study: An earlier analysis of more than 550 of the donors reported over 250 Gb of sequence data and roughly 120 million unique TCR beta sequences obtained from 150 million to 200 million T cells. Along with the approximately 600-subject first cohort, a separate validation cohort of over 90 different subjects was used. A later genetic analysis used genome-wide SNP genotypes for 398 of the 666 donors, treating that subset as a discovery cohort. Every repertoire in the discovery cohort had been generated on one and the same sequencing platform. The aim of the study was to test whether cataloging public T cell receptors could identify signatures of past pathogen exposure. The study profiled the T cell repertoires of around 700 subjects by immunosequencing and related them to cytomegalovirus serostatus. Among the roughly 390 genotyped donors, 81% belonged to the genetic ancestry cluster associated with self-reported Caucasian donors. An earlier analysis of 587 of the donors used high-throughput TCR beta sequencing to judge whether each TCR beta V gene segment behaved as functional or pseudogenic. Approximately 300 gigabases of sequencing data and roughly 81 million unique TCR sequences made up an early release that covered nearly 650 HLA-typed donors. Donor age, sex, ethnicity and CMV serostatus were compiled alongside the repertoire data. A later analysis re-examined previously published TCR beta repertoires from about 700 donors and added high-resolution HLA genotyping to investigate patterns of TCR occurrence. A handful of DR-DQ haplotypes were treated as single units for association and clustering because of strong linkage in the cohort. The later analysis used no new phenotypic data to find candidate immune exposures, relying instead on TCR beta sequences and their occurrence across donors. Among 398 genotyped donors of the cohort, an average of 235,054 unique TCR beta nucleotide sequences were sequenced per donor, roughly 20% of them non-productive. HLA typing included class I and class II loci at four-digit resolution. To predict cytomegalovirus infection status, the study combined high-throughput TCR immunosequencing, statistical association of individual TCRs with disease status, and machine learning. The number of donors typed differed by locus, with roughly 620-640 for A, B, C, DRB1 and DQB1, more than 500 for DQA1, nearly 610 for DPA1, and some 470 for DPB1.

This clone was seen only a few times. Its antigen is currently not known. Base qualities are not provided; no much larger clone lies one nucleotide away. The library was made by the immunoSEQ multiplex PCR assay. For the multiplex PCR, a mixture combining 60 forward primers for TCR Vbeta segments and 13 reverse primers for TCR Jbeta segments was used. A multiplex PCR assay on genomic DNA amplified the CDR3 region of rearranged TCR beta genes. On the Illumina HiSeq System, the amplified TCR beta libraries were sequenced as 87-base-pair reads. Per the source publication's procedure: Across the 500 to 700 repertoires, a later analysis counted tens of millions of unique TCR beta chains, around 11 million of which were shared by at least two donors. Raw reads were error-corrected and collapsed into unique sequences by a nearest-neighbor algorithm in which closely related sequences were merged to remove PCR and sequencing errors. CDR3 sequences were aligned to IMGT reference sequences to assign V, D and J gene segments. For a sequence to be retained, a match of at least six nucleotides to both a V gene segment and a J gene segment was required. Rearrangements were classified as productive when the CDR3 lacked stop codons and remained in frame with V and J, and all other rearrangements were classified as non-productive. Following IMGT convention, CDR3 was defined as the stretch from the second conserved V-encoded cysteine up to the conserved J-encoded phenylalanine. The earlier analysis of fewer than 700 of the donors excluded sequences that lacked an unambiguous match to a single V gene segment. In an earlier analysis of some 590 of the donors, V segments were called functional above 56.7% productive rearrangements and were called segregating when the between-donor standard deviation exceeded 5%. A statistical classification framework was developed to diagnose cytomegalovirus status using the catalog of TCR beta chain sequences. In a later analysis, TCR nucleotide sequences were compared against IMGT/GENE-DB human TR gene sequences so that V and J genes could be assigned. A later analysis assigned CDR3 sequences and most-parsimonious VDJ recombination scenarios with the TCRdist pipeline. A later analysis defined each TCR beta chain by its CDR3 amino acid sequence plus V-gene family, and excluded reads lacking a unique V-gene family. A later analysis removed several hundred highly shared, low-generation-probability nucleotide sequences to deal with suspected cross-contamination and a sequencing artifact. A later analysis calculated a clonal expansion index for each public chain from normalized within-repertoire ranks of inferred template counts. A later analysis computed generation probabilities with a VDJ recombination model fitted to out-of-frame rearrangements, and checked the results against IGoR. In a later analysis, hypergeometric tests were used to score TCR-TCR, TCR-HLA and TCR-CMV co-occurrence, with a repertoire-size bias correction applied to TCR pairs. To estimate false discovery rates, a later analysis permuted the HLA or CMV assignments 20 times. In a later analysis, co-occurring TCRs were grouped using DBSCAN, and TCRdist sequence similarity was added for clustering within HLA-allele-positive subsets. For co-occurrence clustering, repertoires with fewer than 30,000 or more than 120,000 public chains were excluded, along with about five repertoires with anomalous nucleotide sharing. Sourced from immuneACCESS, this table was stored by TCRdb with only in-frame sequences that have V and J called. A share of the clones is absent; for the studies checked, an unresolved V gene accounts for under half, and the remainder has no known explanation. The V and J calls and clone size were taken over from that table, and D and trimming were inferred from the DNA. This sample holds over 70,000 clones; 67% were observed only once. Around 1.9% of the sample lies in the top ten.

The cohort consisted of 650 to 850 healthy bone marrow donors. Cohort members were all nominally healthy when sampled, although unrecorded immune exposures were likely present. The donor tested CMV seronegative and was one of the 352 seronegative cohort members. A peripheral blood sample was provided by each donor, and peripheral blood mononuclear cells were used for TCR beta sequencing. The Qiagen DNeasy Blood Extraction Kit was used to extract genomic DNA from the blood cell samples. General conclusions and limits of the study: Immune exposure information for the cohort was limited to CMV serostatus. A later analysis found that HLA-associated TCR beta chains were more clonally expanded and had lower generation probabilities than equally common non-associated chains. Most TCR sequences were seen in very few donors, while some public TCRs were found in many individuals. A cluster of highly shared sequence variants was judged likely to be a technical artifact of the sequencing pipeline. A further reported finding was that TCR beta sequences accurately predicted the HLA-A and HLA-B alleles for most subjects in the first cohort. The presence/absence analyses assumed that sequencing depth was roughly uniform across donors, and that assumption may not be true. Because some donors lacked HLA typing at each locus, the association tests relied only on the typed subset. In vitro tests confirmed that a few of the cytomegalovirus-associated TCR beta chains recognize cytomegalovirus antigens. Because counts were too low, roughly 17 rarely observed V segments, including chromosome 9 orphons, were left out of the earlier analysis of over 550 of the donors. At a false discovery rate of 0.05, a later analysis linked some 18,000 TCR beta sequences to specific HLA alleles. The authors suggested that the approach could potentially be extended to other disease states and immunological phenotypes. In a later analysis, several top co-occurrence clusters were reported to appear linked to parvovirus B19, influenza, CMV and Epstein-Barr virus. A later analysis found that most CMV-associated TCR beta chains appeared HLA-restricted, with HLA associations seemingly driven largely by CMV exposure. In a later genetic analysis, a missense DCLRE1C variant was associated with V-gene and J-gene trimming of TCR beta chains, and the association was replicated in an independent cohort. When HLA alleles, especially DR and DQ, strongly co-occurred, TCR associations were difficult to assign to individual alleles. Compared with the 666-donor mean, donors in an Asian-associated ancestry cluster had fewer N-insertions in productive TCRs, according to a later genetic analysis. Because the 87-base-pair reads could not distinguish some IMGT-functional V segments, including TRBV6-2 and TRBV6-3, those segments were excluded. The classifier was reported to diagnose cytomegalovirus status with high specificity and sensitivity in both the original cohort and the validation cohort. Only TCR beta chains were sequenced in this cohort, and the absence of alpha or paired-chain data limited detectable features. Linkage disequilibrium might explain the correlated functional status among segregating V segments, but an unknown experimental factor could not be ruled out. In a later analysis, the rate of TCR association differed among HLA loci, with DRB1 alleles having the most associated TCRs and HLA-C alleles having the fewest. In an earlier analysis of a few hundred of the donors, most TCR beta V segments were observed in productive rearrangements about 87% or about 30% of the time, broadly matching IMGT annotations. In the study, roughly 160 TCR beta chains were listed as associated with cytomegalovirus.

Including cysteine and phenylalanine, the CDR3 has 16 amino acids. Left in the record is the CDR3 DNA by itself, 48 bases read in frame from the first base. For CDR1 and CDR2, the germline V gene (reference sequence) lists LNHDA and SQIVND. V is pruned by 4 bases and J by 0 bases, leaving 7 bases of the junction without a gene match. The sample taken for sequencing was PBMCs. Here the chain combines TRBV19 and TRBJ1-1; 8 bases in the junction line up with TRBD1. This sequence was found in a man between 25 and 39 years old in good health and CMV-seronegative. The sequenced DNA is TGTGCCAGTAGTACAGGACAGGGTCCCCTGAACACTGAAGCTTTCTTT. This codes for CASSTGQGPLNTEAFF.